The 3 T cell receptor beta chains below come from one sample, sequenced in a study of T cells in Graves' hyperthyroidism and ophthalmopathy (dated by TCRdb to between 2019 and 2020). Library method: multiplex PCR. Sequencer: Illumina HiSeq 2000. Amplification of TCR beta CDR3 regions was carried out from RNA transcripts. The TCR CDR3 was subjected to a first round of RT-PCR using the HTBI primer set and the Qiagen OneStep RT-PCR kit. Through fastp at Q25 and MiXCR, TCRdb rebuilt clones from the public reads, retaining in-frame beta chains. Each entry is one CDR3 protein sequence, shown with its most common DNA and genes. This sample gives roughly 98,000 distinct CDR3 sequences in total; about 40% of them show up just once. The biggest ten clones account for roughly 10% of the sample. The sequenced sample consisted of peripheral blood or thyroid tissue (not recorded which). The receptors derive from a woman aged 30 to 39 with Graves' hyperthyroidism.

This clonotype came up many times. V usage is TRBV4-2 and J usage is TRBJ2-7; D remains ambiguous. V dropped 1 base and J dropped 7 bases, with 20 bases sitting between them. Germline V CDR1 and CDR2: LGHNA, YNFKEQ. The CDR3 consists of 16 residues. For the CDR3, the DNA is TGTGCCAGCAGCCAAGCCGGCACCCTTGGCTACGAGGAGCAGTACTTC. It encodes CASSQAGTLGYEEQYF.

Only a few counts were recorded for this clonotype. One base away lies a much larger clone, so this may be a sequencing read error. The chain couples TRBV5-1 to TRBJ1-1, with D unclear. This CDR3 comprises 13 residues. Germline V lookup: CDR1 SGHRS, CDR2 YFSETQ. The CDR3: CASSWGKNTEALF. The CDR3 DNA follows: TGCGCCAGCAGCTGGGGAAAGAACACTGAAGCTCTCTTT.

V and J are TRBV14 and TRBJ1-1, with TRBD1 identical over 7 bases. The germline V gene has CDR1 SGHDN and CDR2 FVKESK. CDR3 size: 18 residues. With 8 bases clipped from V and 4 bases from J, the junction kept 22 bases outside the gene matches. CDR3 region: CASGPITGAARMGTEAFF. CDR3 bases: TGTGCCAGCGGGCCCATTACAGGGGCGGCGAGAATGGGCACTGAAGCTTTCTTT.